Listed below are T cell receptor beta chains from one sample, sequenced in a study of blood T cell repertoires in COVID-19. Method: immunoSEQ multiplex PCR; TCRdb's copy keeps in-frame clones and lacks some. The sample lists 90,000 or so clones, 65% to 85% seen once, with approximately 25% in the top ten. Sequenced material: peripheral blood. The receptors were gathered from a man older than 75 with active or convalescent COVID-19. Both conserved end residues are part of each CDR3. D genes are given only for firm matches. Size tells how often a clone was seen (once, few, many) or the class of an expanded clone, and some rows leave it out.

J,D,size,V,DNA,CDR3
TRBJ1-5,-,once,TRBV11-2,TGTGCCAGCAGCTCGTGGGGGGGCGATGGCAATCAGCCCCAGCATTTT,CASSSWGGDGNQPQHF
TRBJ1-2,-,-,TRBV28,TGTGCCAGCAGTCCCCCCCTTCAGGGGCCCTATGGCTACACCTTC,CASSPPLQGPYGYTF
TRBJ1-1,-,few,TRBV7-9,TGTGCCAGCAGATTGACGGGGAACACTGAAGCTTTCTTT,CASRLTGNTEAFF
TRBJ1-1,-,-,TRBV27,TGTGCCAGCAGTTCCCTGGACATCGTGAACACTGAAGCTTTCTTT,CASSSLDIVNTEAFF
TRBJ1-1,TRBD1,-,TRBV5-1,TGCGCCAGCAGCTTGGCCCGGGACAGGGTCACTGAAGCTTTCTTT,CASSLARDRVTEAFF
TRBJ1-2,TRBD1,few,TRBV30,TGTGCCTGGAGAACAGGGGGCGCAATCTATGGCTACACCTTC,CAWRTGGAIYGYTF
TRBJ1-3,-,-,TRBV4-1,TGCGCCAGCAGCATCGCAAGGACTGCCTCTGGAAACACCATATATTTT,CASSIARTASGNTIYF
TRBJ1-2,-,-,TRBV18,TGTGCCAGCTCACGGACTTCGGGGGACTATGGCTACACCTTC,CASSRTSGDYGYTF
TRBJ1-1,TRBD1,-,TRBV5-4,TGTGCCAGCAGCTTTGGGACAGCTGAAGCTTTCTTT,CASSFGTAEAFF
TRBJ1-3,-,-,TRBV30,TGTGCCTGGAGCCAGGGGTATTCTGGAAACACCATATATTTT,CAWSQGYSGNTIYF
TRBJ2-2,-,few,TRBV5-4,TGTGCCAGCAGCGCGACTCGGAACACCGGGGAGCTGTTTTTT,CASSATRNTGELFF
TRBJ1-2,-,-,TRBV5-1,TGCGCCAGCAGACAAGAGACAGCGAAGTATGGCTACACCTTC,CASRQETAKYGYTF
TRBJ1-2,-,-,TRBV5-4,TGTGCCAGCAGCTTCTCAGACACAGTTCAGTATGGCTACACCTTC,CASSFSDTVQYGYTF
TRBJ2-1,-,few,TRBV4-1,TGCGCCAGCAGCCAAGATAGTTCGAGCAATGAGCAGTTCTTC,CASSQDSSSNEQFF
TRBJ1-5,-,few,TRBV4-2,TGTGCCAGCAGCCAATACGAGAATCAGCCCCAGCATTTT,CASSQYENQPQHF
TRBJ2-5,-,-,TRBV7-6,TGTGCCAGCAGCATGGGCCGAGTCCTAGCGAGAGAAGAGACCCAGTACTTC,CASSMGRVLAREETQYF
TRBJ1-2,TRBD1,few,TRBV5-1,TGCGCCAGCAGCTCTACAGGGGCGCGGGATGGCTACACCTTC,CASSSTGARDGYTF
TRBJ2-7,TRBD1,-,TRBV5-8,TGTGCCAGCAGCTTGGACAGGGGGCTTTACGAGCAGTACTTC,CASSLDRGLYEQYF
TRBJ1-4,TRBD1,-,TRBV5-1,TGCGCCAGCAGCTTGACAGGGGTCGCGTCTACTAATGAAAAACTGTTTTTT,CASSLTGVASTNEKLFF
TRBJ2-1,-,-,TRBV6-5,TGTGCCAGCACCACGGGGGGGACAGGGTCCGATGAGCAGTTCTTC,CASTTGGTGSDEQFF
TRBJ1-4,-,medium-sized,TRBV28,TGTGCCAGCAGTTTGGCTGAGGAGGGGTGGGAAAAACTGTTTTTT,CASSLAEEGWEKLFF
TRBJ2-7,TRBD1,-,TRBV10-1,TGCGCCAGCACTGTGCTTGCCGGGACAGCGATCTGGGAGCAGTACTTC,CASTVLAGTAIWEQYF
TRBJ2-3,-,-,TRBV24-1,TGTGCCACCTCCACCCGGGGGGCCACAGATACGCAGTATTTT,CATSTRGATDTQYF
TRBJ1-2,TRBD1,-,TRBV14,TGTGCCAGCAGCCACACGACAGGGGAAGCTAGCACCTTC,CASSHTTGEASTF
TRBJ1-1,-,few,TRBV7-7,TGTGCCAGCAGCTTGTGTGGCACGTCCGCTTTCTTT,CASSLCGTSAFF
TRBJ2-1,-,-,TRBV18,TGTGCCAGCTCACCTTTTTCGCCTAGTCCCAGCGAGCAGTTCTTC,CASSPFSPSPSEQFF
TRBJ2-1,TRBD1,-,TRBV19,TGTGCCAGTAGCAACCTAGGGACAGTGGACTTAGGGGGTACATACGGCAATGAGCAGTTCTTC,CASSNLGTVDLGGTYGNEQFF
TRBJ1-2,-,-,TRBV10-3,TGTGCCATCAGTGACCCGGGACTCCCCCCAAGGGGCTACACCTTC,CAISDPGLPPRGYTF
TRBJ2-5,-,once,TRBV27,TGTGCCAGCAGTTTATCGTGGGGGCAGCTAGAGACCCAGTACTTC,CASSLSWGQLETQYF
TRBJ1-1,-,few,TRBV19,TGTGCCAGTAGTGTAAGCTACAGGGTTCCTCTGGGCCTGAACACTGAAGCTTTCTTT,CASSVSYRVPLGLNTEAFF
TRBJ1-5,TRBD1,-,TRBV5-1,TGCGCCAGCAGGCCGACAGGGGTATATCAGCCCCAGCATTTT,CASRPTGVYQPQHF
TRBJ1-2,-,-,TRBV5-1,TGCGCCAGCAGCTTGGGATCGGGACCCGGGGGGATCTATGGCTACACCTTC,CASSLGSGPGGIYGYTF